These 10 T cell receptor beta chains were sequenced from one sample in a study of T cell responses to AZD1222 COVID-19 vaccine. Sequencing was performed with immunoSEQ multiplex PCR; in TCRdb, only in-frame clones are kept and a portion is missing. The sample lists over 85,000 clones, around 90% occurring once. Sequenced material: peripheral blood, taken on day 0 of AZD1222 vaccination. The receptor source for this set is an adult in good health.

The chain links TRBV2 to TRBJ2-1, with TRBD2 matching over 8 bases. The V gene end was trimmed by 7 bases and the J gene end by 2 bases; junction bases not matched to a gene: 7. The germline gives CDR1 SNHLY, CDR2 FYNNEI. The CDR3 has 15 amino acids. Written as DNA, the CDR3 is TGTGCCAGCACCCTTCAGCGGGGGCCCTACAATGAGCAGTTCTTC. This sequence encodes CASTLQRGPYNEQFF.

This chain links TRBV10-1 with TRBJ2-3; TRBD2 matches 10 bases. Per germline, CDR1 WNHNN and CDR2 SYGVQD (reference sequence). The CDR3 sequence is 16 residues long. J gave up 1 base and V 3 bases, and 4 bases lay outside the gene matches. This CDR3 reads CASSDPTSGGTDTQYF. The DNA for the CDR3 is TGCGCCAGCAGTGACCCAACTAGCGGGGGCACAGATACGCAGTATTTT.

This rearrangement joins TRBV7-9 to TRBJ2-4; tentative D call: TRBD2 (6 bases). This CDR3 has 17 residues. Germline lookup yields CDR1 SEHNR and CDR2 FQNEAQ (reference sequence). The V end was cut by 0 bases, the J end by 0 bases, with 12 bases between. The CDR3 sequence is CASSLAAGSLAKNIQYF. The CDR3 DNA is TGTGCCAGCAGCTTAGCGGCGGGGTCCCTAGCCAAAAACATTCAGTACTTC.

The chain has TRBV28 and TRBJ2-2; 11 bases agree with TRBD2. The CDR3 runs 15 residues. Germline assignment: CDR1 MDHEN and CDR2 SYDVKM. J was trimmed by 5 bases and V by 7 bases; bases with no gene match: 6. The DNA for the CDR3 is TGTGCCAGCACAAGTAGCGGGGGGGAGACCGGGGAGCTGTTTTTT. This sequence encodes CASTSSGGETGELFF. Looking up the rest from reference TRBV28 and TRBJ2-2 gives the full variable domain: DVKVTQSSRYLVKRTGEKVFLECVQDMDHENMFWYRQDPGLGLRLIYFSYDVKMKEKGDIPEGYSVSREKKERFSLILESASTNQTSMYLCASTSSGGETGELFFGEGSRLTVL.

This rearrangement joins TRBV10-3 to TRBJ2-1, with D possibly TRBD2 on 7 matching bases. Germline V lookup: CDR1 ENHRY, CDR2 SYGVKD. The CDR3 spans 14 residues. The V end lost 6 bases, the J end lost 4 bases, and 13 bases lay between the germline ends. CDR3 loop: CAISPGGPYNEQFF. The CDR3 DNA reads TGTGCCATCAGCCCGGGGGGCCCATACAATGAGCAGTTCTTC.

The J gene is TRBJ1-1, the V gene TRBV5-6; D possibly corresponds to TRBD1 (6 bases). The germline V gene encodes CDR1 SGHDT and CDR2 YYEEEE. Trimming pared 1 base from V and 6 bases from J, leaving 10 bases between. The CDR3 sequence is 13 residues long. This chain's CDR3 is CASSLLGGAEAFF. The CDR3 nucleotides are TGTGCCAGCAGCTTGCTCGGGGGCGCTGAAGCTTTCTTT.

The chain employs TRBV3-1 (or the pseudogene TRBV3-2) and TRBJ2-2; TRBD2 matches at 11 bases. This CDR3 is 16 amino acids long. Germline V CDR1 and CDR2: LGHDT, YNNKEL (reference sequence). Trimming at V came to 6 bases and at J to 5 bases, leaving 8 bases not matched to a gene. In nucleotides, the CDR3 is TGTGCCAGCAGTGGGCTAGCGGGGGGCGAGACCGGGGAGCTGTTTTTT. Protein sequence: CASSGLAGGETGELFF.

This clone came up a few times. V and J are TRBV30 and TRBJ2-7, with 8 bases that match TRBD1. Unmatched junction bases numbered 6, after V lost 4 bases and J lost 7 bases. Germline values: CDR1 GTSNPN, CDR2 SVGIG (reference sequence). This CDR3 spans 12 amino acids. CDR3 sequence reads: CAWTRTGWEQYF. Here the CDR3 DNA reads TGTGCCTGGACTCGGACAGGGTGGGAGCAGTACTTC.

The gene calls are TRBV5-6 and TRBJ2-5; no definite D call. V was shortened by 2 bases and J by 2 bases, with 4 bases between the two germline ends. This CDR3 contains 12 residues. Germline values: CDR1 SGHDT, CDR2 YYEEEE. Here the CDR3 DNA reads TGTGCCAGCAGCTTAACTCAAGAGACCCAGTACTTC. Protein product: CASSLTQETQYF.

The chain has TRBV5-6 and TRBJ1-5, with D possibly being TRBD1 (5 bases). CDR3 size: 13 residues. Per the germline V gene, CDR1 is SGHDT and CDR2 is YYEEEE. Trimming took off 4 bases at V and 5 bases at J, with 10 bases between the two ends. CDR3 sequence: CASSPGRYQPQHF. The CDR3 region has the DNA TGTGCCAGCAGCCCGGGACGGTATCAGCCCCAGCATTTT.